This T cell receptor beta chain was sequenced during a study of cytomegalovirus exposure and HLA in healthy donors. V lost 5 bases to trimming and J lost 4 bases, with 14 bases between them. The germline V gene has CDR1 LNHDA and CDR2 SQIVND (reference sequence). The CDR3 runs to 14 residues. Both 60 Vbeta primers and 13 Jbeta primers went into the PCR. Profiled with immunoSEQ multiplex PCR; TCRdb holds only in-frame clones, not every one. The profile shows 200,000 or so clones, about 90% of them singletons. The sequence came from a girl in the first two years of life in good health and CMV-seronegative. Specimen: PBMCs. J is TRBJ1-2 and V is TRBV19, with unresolved D. CDR3 amino acids: CASSGLMYIYGYTF. DNA of the CDR3: TGTGCCAGTAGTGGTTTGATGTACATCTATGGCTACACCTTC. The entire variable domain, with the rest obtained from reference TRBV19 and TRBJ1-2, is as follows: DGGITQSPKYLFRKEGQNVTLSCEQNLNHDAMYWYRQDPGQGLRLIYYSQIVNDFQKGDIAEGYSVSREKKESFPLTVTSAQKNPTAFYLCASSGLMYIYGYTFGSGTRLTVV.